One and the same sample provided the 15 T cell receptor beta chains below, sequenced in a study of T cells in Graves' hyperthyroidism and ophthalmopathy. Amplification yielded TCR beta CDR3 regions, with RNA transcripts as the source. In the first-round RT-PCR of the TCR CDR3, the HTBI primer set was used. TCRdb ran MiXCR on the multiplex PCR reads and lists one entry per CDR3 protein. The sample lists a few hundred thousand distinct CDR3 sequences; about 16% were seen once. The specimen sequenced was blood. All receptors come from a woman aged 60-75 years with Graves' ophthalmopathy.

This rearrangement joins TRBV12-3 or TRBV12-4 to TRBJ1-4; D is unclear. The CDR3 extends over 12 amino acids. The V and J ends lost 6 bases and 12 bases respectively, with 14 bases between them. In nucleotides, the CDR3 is TGTGCCAGCAGCGTCGCTGTAGGAGAACTGTTTTTT. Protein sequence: CASSVAVGELFF.

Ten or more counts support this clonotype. The chain's CDR3 is CATSREGHSNTGELFF. The CDR3 bases are TGTGCCACCAGCAGAGAAGGCCATTCGAACACCGGGGAGCTGTTTTTT. The V and J genes are TRBV15 and TRBJ2-2; no definite D call. Germline assignment: CDR1 LNHNV and CDR2 YYDKDF (reference sequence). The V end lost 0 bases, the J end lost 0 bases, and 8 bases lay between the germline ends. CDR3 length: 16 residues.

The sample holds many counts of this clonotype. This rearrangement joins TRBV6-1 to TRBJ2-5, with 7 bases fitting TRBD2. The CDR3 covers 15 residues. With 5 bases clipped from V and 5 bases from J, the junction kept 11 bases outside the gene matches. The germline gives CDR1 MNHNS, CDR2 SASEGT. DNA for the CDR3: TGTGCCAGCAGTTATGCTAGCGGATCCTGGGAGACCCAGTACTTC. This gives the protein CASSYASGSWETQYF.

CDR3 in amino acids: CASSSRLAGRSTDTQYF. The CDR3 DNA sequence: TGTGCCAGCAGTTCAAGACTAGCGGGAAGAAGCACAGATACGCAGTATTTT. V usage is TRBV27 and J usage is TRBJ2-3; 11 nucleotides line up with TRBD2. CDR3 length: 17 residues. Germline lookup yields CDR1 MNHEY and CDR2 SMNVEV (reference sequence). With V trimmed by 4 bases and J by 0 bases, 6 bases remained unmatched.

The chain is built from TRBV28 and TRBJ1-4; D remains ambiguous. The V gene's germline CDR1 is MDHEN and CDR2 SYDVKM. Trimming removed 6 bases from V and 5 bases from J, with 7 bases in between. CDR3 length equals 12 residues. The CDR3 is CASRSGNEKLFF. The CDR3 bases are TGTGCCAGCAGGTCGGGAAATGAAAAACTGTTTTTT.

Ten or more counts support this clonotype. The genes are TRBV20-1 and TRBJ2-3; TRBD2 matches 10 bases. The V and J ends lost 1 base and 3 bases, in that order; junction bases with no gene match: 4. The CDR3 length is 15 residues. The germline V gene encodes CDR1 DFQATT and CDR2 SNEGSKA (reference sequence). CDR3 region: CSARVSSGSTDTQYF. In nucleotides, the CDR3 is TGCAGTGCTAGAGTGTCTAGCGGGAGTACAGATACGCAGTATTTT.

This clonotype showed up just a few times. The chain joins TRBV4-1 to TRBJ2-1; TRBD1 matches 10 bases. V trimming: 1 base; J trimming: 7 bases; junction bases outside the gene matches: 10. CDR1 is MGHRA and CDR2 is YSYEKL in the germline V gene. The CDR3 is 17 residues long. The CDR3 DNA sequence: TGCGCCAGCAGCCAAGCTATCCGGGACAGGGGAGAGAATGAGCAGTTCTTC. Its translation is CASSQAIRDRGENEQFF.

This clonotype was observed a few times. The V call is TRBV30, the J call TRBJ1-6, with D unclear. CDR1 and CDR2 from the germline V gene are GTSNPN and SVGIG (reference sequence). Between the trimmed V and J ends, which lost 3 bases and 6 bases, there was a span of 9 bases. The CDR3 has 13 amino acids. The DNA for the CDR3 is TGTGCCTGGAGGGCAGGCTCTAATTCACCCCTCCACTTT. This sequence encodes CAWRAGSNSPLHF.

For the CDR3, the DNA is TGCAGTGCCAATAAACCCGTCAGGGGACTAGCGGAAGAAGAGACCCAGTACTTC. Its protein product is CSANKPVRGLAEEETQYF. The chain uses TRBV20-1 and TRBJ2-5; 11 bases agree with TRBD2. This CDR3 is 18 amino acids long. The germline V gene has CDR1 DFQATT and CDR2 SNEGSKA (reference sequence). The J segment lost 3 bases and the V segment lost 6 bases, leaving 18 bases of the junction unmatched.

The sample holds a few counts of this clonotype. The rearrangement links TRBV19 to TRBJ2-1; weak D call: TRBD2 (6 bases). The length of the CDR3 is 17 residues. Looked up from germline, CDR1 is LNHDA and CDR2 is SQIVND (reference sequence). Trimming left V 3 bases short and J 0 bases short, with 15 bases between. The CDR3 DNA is TGTGCCAGTAGTATTGGCGGAGGGACCCTCTCCTACAATGAGCAGTTCTTC. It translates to CASSIGGGTLSYNEQFF. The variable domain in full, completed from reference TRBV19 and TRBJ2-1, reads DGGITQSPKYLFRKEGQNVTLSCEQNLNHDAMYWYRQDPGQGLRLIYYSQIVNDFQKGDIAEGYSVSREKKESFPLTVTSAQKNPTAFYLCASSIGGGTLSYNEQFFGPGTRLTVL.

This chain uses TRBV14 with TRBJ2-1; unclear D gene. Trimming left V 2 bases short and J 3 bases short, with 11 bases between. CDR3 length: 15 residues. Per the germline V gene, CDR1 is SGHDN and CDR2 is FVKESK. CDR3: CASSQSVEYYNEQFF. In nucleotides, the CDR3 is TGTGCCAGCAGCCAATCAGTTGAGTACTACAATGAGCAGTTCTTC. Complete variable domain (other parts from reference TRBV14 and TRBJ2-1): EAGVTQFPSHSVIEKGQTVTLRCDPISGHDNLYWYRRVMGKEIKFLLHFVKESKQDESGMPNNRFLAERTGGTYSTLKVQPAELEDSGVYFCASSQSVEYYNEQFFGPGTRLTVL.

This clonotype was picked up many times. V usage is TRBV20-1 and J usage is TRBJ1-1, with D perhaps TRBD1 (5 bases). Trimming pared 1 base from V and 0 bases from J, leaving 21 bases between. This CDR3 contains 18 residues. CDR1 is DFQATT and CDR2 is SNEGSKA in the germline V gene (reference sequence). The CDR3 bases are TGCAGTGCTAGAGCTACCGGGACCGCCAAGACCATGAACACTGAAGCTTTCTTT. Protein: CSARATGTAKTMNTEAFF.

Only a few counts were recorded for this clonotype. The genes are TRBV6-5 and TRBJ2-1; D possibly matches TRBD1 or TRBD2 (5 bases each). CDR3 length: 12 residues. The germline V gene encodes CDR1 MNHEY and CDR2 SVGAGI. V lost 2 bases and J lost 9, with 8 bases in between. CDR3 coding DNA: TGTGCCAGCAGTTACATGAGGGGTGAGCAGTTCTTC. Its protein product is CASSYMRGEQFF.

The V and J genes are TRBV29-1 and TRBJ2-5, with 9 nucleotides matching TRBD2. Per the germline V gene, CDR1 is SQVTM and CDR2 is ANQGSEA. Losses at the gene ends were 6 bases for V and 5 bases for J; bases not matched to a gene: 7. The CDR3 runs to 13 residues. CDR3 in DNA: TGCAGCGTGGACGGACTAGCGTTGGAGACCCAGTACTTC. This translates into CSVDGLALETQYF.

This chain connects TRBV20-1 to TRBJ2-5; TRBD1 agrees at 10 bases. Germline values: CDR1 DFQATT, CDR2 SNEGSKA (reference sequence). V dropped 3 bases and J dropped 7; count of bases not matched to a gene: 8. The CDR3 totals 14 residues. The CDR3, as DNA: TGCAGTGCTAGTGTGACAGGGGGCCGAACGACCCAGTACTTC. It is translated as CSASVTGGRTTQYF.